The rows below give T cell receptor beta chains drawn from one sample of a study of blood T cell repertoires in COVID-19. The assay was immunoSEQ multiplex PCR, and TCRdb's table has in-frame clones only and misses some. The sample gives nearly 350,000 clones, around nine tenths of which show up once; roughly 3.5% is in the top ten. Sequenced material: peripheral blood. Receptor source: a woman in her late teens or twenties who had recovered from COVID-19. Each CDR3 is given with its conserved first and last residue. The D gene is left open where the match is weak. Rows give clone size only sometimes, using once, few, many, or a class for an expanded clone.

J gene	clone size	D gene	V gene	CDR3 protein	CDR3 DNA
TRBJ2-3	NA	NA	TRBV7-9	CASSLGRSTDTQYF	TGTGCCAGCAGCTTAGGTCGGAGCACAGATACGCAGTATTTT
TRBJ2-3	NA	TRBD1	TRBV18	CASRDSTSTDTQYF	TGTGCCAGCCGGGACAGTACTAGCACAGATACGCAGTATTTT
TRBJ1-3	NA	NA	TRBV7-8	CASRDDTSYSGNTIYF	TGTGCCAGCAGAGATGACACGAGTTACTCTGGAAACACCATATATTTT
TRBJ2-5	NA	TRBD2	TRBV5-4	CASSFRREGGETQYF	TGTGCCAGCAGCTTTCGGCGGGAGGGAGGAGAGACCCAGTACTTC
TRBJ2-1	NA	NA	TRBV7-2	CASRTDPSYNEQFF	TGTGCCAGCAGGACTGATCCCTCCTACAATGAGCAGTTCTTC
TRBJ2-2	once	NA	TRBV24-1	CATSDGKQVTGELFF	TGTGCCACCAGTGATGGGAAACAGGTCACCGGGGAGCTGTTTTTT
TRBJ2-6	NA	NA	TRBV7-2	CASSFDSRTGANVLTF	TGTGCCAGCAGCTTCGACAGTAGAACTGGGGCCAACGTCCTGACTTTC
TRBJ2-1	NA	TRBD2	TRBV7-9	CASSPPGLAGANEQFF	TGTGCCAGCAGCCCTCCCGGACTAGCGGGAGCAAATGAGCAGTTCTTC
TRBJ2-1	NA	TRBD1	TRBV11-2	CASTPTGVDEQFF	TGTGCCAGCACCCCAACAGGGGTAGATGAGCAGTTCTTC
TRBJ2-4	NA	NA	TRBV6-2/TRBV6-3	CASSYSHLAGNIQYF	TGTGCCAGCAGTTACTCTCATCTAGCCGGGAACATTCAGTACTTC
TRBJ2-1	NA	TRBD2	TRBV9	CASSSEGTSGRSKYNEQFF	TGTGCCAGCAGCTCGGAGGGTACTAGCGGGAGGTCAAAATACAATGAGCAGTTCTTC
TRBJ1-1	once	TRBD1	TRBV28	CASATGAGTEAFF	TGTGCCAGCGCCACAGGGGCGGGGACTGAAGCTTTCTTT
TRBJ1-1	NA	NA	TRBV19	CASRPLWGRYTEAFF	TGTGCCAGTCGGCCGTTGTGGGGGCGATACACTGAAGCTTTCTTT
TRBJ1-1	NA	NA	TRBV30	CAWSPLRAKNTEAFF	TGTGCCTGGAGTCCCCTCCGCGCCAAGAACACTGAAGCTTTCTTT
TRBJ1-1	few	NA	TRBV3-1/TRBV3-2	CASSRQGFTEAFF	TGTGCCAGCAGCCGGCAGGGTTTTACTGAAGCTTTCTTT
TRBJ2-2	NA	NA	TRBV4-2	CASSLRRYTGELFF	TGTGCCAGCAGCCTGCGGCGGTACACCGGGGAGCTGTTTTTT
TRBJ1-1	NA	NA	TRBV7-9	CASSRGNTEAFF	TGTGCCAGCTCACGGGGGAACACTGAAGCTTTCTTT
TRBJ1-2	NA	NA	TRBV7-9	CASSSNRVGKANYGYTF	TGTGCCAGCAGCTCAAACAGGGTAGGAAAGGCTAACTATGGCTACACCTTC
TRBJ1-6	once	NA	TRBV3-1/TRBV3-2	CASSQVEGGNSPLHF	TGTGCCAGCAGCCAAGTTGAGGGGGGGAATTCACCCCTCCACTTT
TRBJ2-5	NA	TRBD1	TRBV14	CASSQWTGDGGETQYF	TGTGCCAGCAGCCAGTGGACAGGGGACGGAGGAGAGACCCAGTACTTC
TRBJ2-1	NA	TRBD2	TRBV3-1/TRBV3-2	CASSRLANDEQFF	TGTGCCAGCAGCCGACTAGCTAACGATGAGCAGTTCTTC
TRBJ2-3	NA	NA	TRBV4-1	CASSRGLLTDTQYF	TGCGCCAGCAGCCGGGGACTCCTCACAGATACGCAGTATTTT
TRBJ2-3	NA	TRBD1	TRBV29-1	CSVGPKQGADTQYF	TGCAGCGTTGGCCCCAAACAGGGGGCAGATACGCAGTATTTT
TRBJ2-1	NA	NA	TRBV18	CASSQTPVTKSIHEQFF	TGTGCCAGCTCACAAACTCCGGTGACTAAATCAATCCATGAGCAGTTCTTC
TRBJ2-3	NA	TRBD1	TRBV10-3	CAAGRTGGTDTQYF	TGTGCCGCCGGGAGGACAGGGGGCACAGATACGCAGTATTTT
TRBJ2-4	NA	TRBD2	TRBV7-8	CASSPTGTSGKNIQYF	TGTGCCAGCAGCCCGACCGGGACTAGCGGAAAAAACATTCAGTACTTC
TRBJ2-6	few	TRBD1	TRBV6-6	CASSQGQGLSGANVLTF	TGTGCCAGCAGTCAGGGACAGGGTTTGTCCGGGGCCAACGTCCTGACTTTC